The 10 T cell receptor beta chains presented below share a single source sample, sequenced in a study of blood T cell repertoires in COVID-19. Method: immunoSEQ multiplex PCR; TCRdb's copy keeps in-frame clones and lacks some. The repertoire holds 95,000 to 150,000 clones, with 83% as singletons. Specimen: peripheral blood. These receptors originate from a man older than 75 with active or convalescent COVID-19.

V usage is TRBV10-3 and J usage is TRBJ2-5, with TRBD2 identical over 7 bases. Germline CDR1 and CDR2: ENHRY and SYGVKD. V dropped 10 bases and J dropped 4; count of bases not matched to a gene: 3. This CDR3 spans 11 amino acids. This CDR3 reads CASTGGETQYF. CDR3 DNA: TGTGCCAGCACGGGGGGAGAGACCCAGTACTTC.

The genes are TRBV7-9 and TRBJ1-4, with a possible D match to TRBD1 (5 bases). V was shortened by 1 base and J by 11 bases, with 17 bases between the two germline ends. Germline V gene sequence: CDR1 SEHNR, CDR2 FQNEAQ (reference sequence). The CDR3 covers 15 residues. Here the CDR3 DNA reads TGTGCCAGCAGCTTAGAAGGGGTCTTAATAGAGAAACTGTTTTTT. The encoded protein is CASSLEGVLIEKLFF.

The chain links TRBV18 to TRBJ2-2; weak D call: TRBD2 (6 bases). This CDR3 spans 15 amino acids. Germline CDR1 KGHSH, CDR2 LQKENI. Trimming pared 5 bases from V and 5 bases from J, leaving 15 bases between. In DNA, the CDR3 is TGTGCCAGCTCAACGGAGGGGACGTCAACCGGGGAGCTGTTTTTT. It encodes CASSTEGTSTGELFF.

The chain uses TRBV11-2 and TRBJ2-7, with 8 bases fitting TRBD1. The CDR3 is 14 amino acids. V dropped 2 bases and J dropped 4; count of bases not matched to a gene: 4. Germline V gene sequence: CDR1 SGHAT, CDR2 FQNNGV. The CDR3 loop is CASSLSQGAYEQYF. CDR3 DNA sequence: TGTGCCAGCAGCTTATCGCAGGGGGCTTACGAGCAGTACTTC. The full variable domain, in which reference TRBV11-2 and TRBJ2-7 provide the parts outside the CDR3, is EAGVAQSPRYKIIEKRQSVAFWCNPISGHATLYWYQQILGQGPKLLIQFQNNGVVDDSQLPKDRFSAERLKGVDSTLKIQPAKLEDSAVYLCASSLSQGAYEQYFGPGTRLTVT.

CDR3 region: CASSSQTGFLDGGYTF. In nucleotides, the CDR3 is TGTGCCAGCAGCTCCCAGACAGGGTTCTTGGACGGTGGCTACACCTTC. The chain employs TRBV7-8 and TRBJ1-2; 7 nucleotides match TRBD1. J lost 7 bases, V lost 4 bases, and 15 bases had no gene match. Looked up from germline, CDR1 is SGHVS and CDR2 is FQNEAQ. This CDR3 has 16 amino acids. Variable domain in full (rest from reference TRBV7-8 and TRBJ1-2): GAGVSQSPRYKVAKRGQDVALRCDPISGHVSLFWYQQALGQGPEFLTYFQNEAQLDKSGLPSDRFFAERPEGSVSTLKIQRTQQEDSAVYLCASSSQTGFLDGGYTFGSGTRLTVV.

This clone was picked up a small number of times. V usage is TRBV19 and J usage is TRBJ1-1; unclear D gene. The germline V and J ends were trimmed by 3 bases and 1 base, with 12 bases remaining between them. The CDR3 is 15 amino acids. Germline V gene lookup returns CDR1 LNHDA and CDR2 SQIVND (reference sequence). CDR3 sequence: CASSIGGWANTEAFF. CDR3 sequence (DNA): TGTGCCAGTAGTATTGGCGGGTGGGCGAACACTGAAGCTTTCTTT.

J is TRBJ2-7 and V is TRBV10-1, with TRBD1 matching 8 bases. Unmatched junction bases numbered 13, after V lost 7 bases and J lost 5 bases. Germline V gives CDR1 WNHNN, CDR2 SYGVQD (reference sequence). This CDR3 has 15 residues. The CDR3 here is CASKGEVAGGNEQYF. Here the CDR3 DNA reads TGCGCCAGCAAGGGGGAGGTTGCAGGGGGCAACGAGCAGTACTTC.

The chain is built from TRBV5-4 and TRBJ1-1; no definite D call. V dropped 10 bases and J dropped 0 bases, with 13 bases sitting between them. The CDR3 length is 13 residues. Germline V gene sequence: CDR1 SGHNT, CDR2 YYREEE (reference sequence). The CDR3 DNA sequence: TGTGCCTTAAAGAGGTCGGTGAACACTGAAGCTTTCTTT. Translated: CALKRSVNTEAFF. Combining the CDR3 with reference TRBV5-4 and TRBJ1-1 gives the whole variable domain ETGVTQSPTHLIKTRGQQVTLRCSSQSGHNTVSWYQQALGQGPQFIFQYYREEENGRGNFPPRFSGLQFPNYSSELNVNALELDDSALYLCALKRSVNTEAFFGQGTRLTVV.

The chain recombines TRBV3-1 (or the pseudogene TRBV3-2) with TRBJ1-2; D may be TRBD1 (5 bases). The CDR3 is made up of 13 amino acids. The V gene lost 4 bases and the J gene lost 8 bases, with 14 bases spanning the gap. Germline loops: CDR1 LGHDT, CDR2 YNNKEL (reference sequence). The CDR3 nucleotides are TGTGCCAGCAGCCCCGCGGGGGATCGAGGCTACACCTTC. The encoded protein is CASSPAGDRGYTF.

This chain uses TRBV7-2 with TRBJ2-2, with a tentative D call TRBD1 (6 bases). Germline values: CDR1 SGHTA, CDR2 FQGNSA. There are 13 residues in the CDR3. Trimming took off 7 bases at V and 7 bases at J, with 13 bases between the two ends. The CDR3 nucleotides are TGTGCCAGCAACTACAGGGTGGGCGGGGAGCTGTTTTTT. Translated, it gives CASNYRVGGELFF.